This T cell receptor beta chain was found in a study of T-cell memory formation after mild COVID-19. This CDR3 comprises 16 residues. The V end lost 1 base, the J end lost 0 bases, and 9 bases lay between the germline ends. The study's findings and limits: For second-wave clones that peaked at day 37, SARS-CoV-2 specificity went unverified. Whereas later expanders leaned CD4+, clones contracting day 15 to 85 showed a balanced CD4/CD8 makeup.

TCRdb re-derived calls from the 5' RACE reads in MiXCR, one entry per CDR3 protein. Found here are about 130,000 distinct CDR3 sequences, approximately 6.3% of them singletons; the top ten hold about 2.2%. As for this clonotype: The target antigen is unknown.

The chain is built from TRBV12-3 or TRBV12-4 and TRBJ2-2; D gene unclear. The receptor comes from an adult woman who had mild COVID-19 (a few samples of this study predate the infection). Cell type and time point are not known. Sequences were obtained from PBMCs or a T cell subset sorted from them (not recorded which). The CDR3 DNA is TGTGCCAGCAGTTTAGGGTCCCCACCGAACACCGGGGAGCTGTTTTTT. Translation: CASSLGSPPNTGELFF.